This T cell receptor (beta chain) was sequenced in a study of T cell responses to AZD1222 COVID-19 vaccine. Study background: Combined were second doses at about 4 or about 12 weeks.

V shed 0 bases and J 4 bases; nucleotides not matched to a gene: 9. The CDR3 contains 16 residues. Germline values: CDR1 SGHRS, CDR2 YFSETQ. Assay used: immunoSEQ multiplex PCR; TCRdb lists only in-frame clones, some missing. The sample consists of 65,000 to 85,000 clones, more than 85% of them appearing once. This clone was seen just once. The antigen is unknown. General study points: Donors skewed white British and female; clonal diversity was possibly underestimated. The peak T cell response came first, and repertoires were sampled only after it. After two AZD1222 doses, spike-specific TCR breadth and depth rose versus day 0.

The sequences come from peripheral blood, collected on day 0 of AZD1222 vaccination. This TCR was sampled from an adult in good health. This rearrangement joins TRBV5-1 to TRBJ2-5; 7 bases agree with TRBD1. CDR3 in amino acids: CASSLAGGTLGETQYF. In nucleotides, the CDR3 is TGCGCCAGCAGCTTGGCAGGGGGTACTCTCGGAGAGACCCAGTACTTC.